The T cell receptor (beta chain) under discussion was sequenced for a study of technical replicates of blood from a handful of donors. The CDR3 spans 13 residues. CDR1 is MNHEY, CDR2 SVGAGI, per germline. Sequencing used immunoSEQ multiplex PCR; TCRdb keeps in-frame clones, though not all of them. Counted here are 60,000 to 95,000 clones, 75% to 95% occurring once; the ten biggest clones make up approximately 0.34%. Input material: T cells isolated from PBMCs. The sequence came from a human donor in good health. Some clones in this sample may be carry-over from other donors' samples. V and J are TRBV6-5 and TRBJ2-5; 8 bases are shared with TRBD1. The assigned J gene may be wrong: the sequence end matches TRBJ2-7 better. The CDR3 region is CASKVTGGHEQYF. In nucleotides, the CDR3 is TGTGCCAGCAAGGTTACAGGGGGGCACGAGCAGTACTTC.